A selection of T cell receptor beta chains follows, all from one sample in a study of T-cell reconstitution after alpha-beta-depleted transplantation in children. MiXCR was run by TCRdb on the PCR reads, yielding one entry per CDR3 protein. This sample has about 170,000 distinct CDR3 sequences, with 11% found just once. Specimen: PBMCs, collected before TCRalphabeta/CD19-depleted stem cell transplant. All receptors derive from a boy younger than 10 with acute myeloid leukemia, due to receive a stem cell transplant. Each CDR3 is given with its conserved first and last residue. A D gene is named only where the DNA matches it firmly. Some rows mark clone size as missing; the rest say once, few, many or name a class of expanded clone.

V gene	clone size	D gene	J gene	CDR3 protein	CDR3 DNA
TRBV28	few	TRBD1	TRBJ1-6	CASSSRQGADVGDSPLHF	TGTGCCAGCAGTTCTCGACAGGGGGCGGACGTCGGGGATTCACCCCTCCACTTT
TRBV5-1	NA	NA	TRBJ2-6	CASSFRAGDSGANVLTF	TGCGCCAGCAGCTTCCGAGCAGGGGACTCTGGGGCCAACGTCCTGACTTTC
TRBV6-2/TRBV6-3	few	NA	TRBJ2-2	CASSYRGIGELFF	TGTGCCAGCAGTTACCGGGGGATCGGGGAGCTGTTTTTT
TRBV5-1	many	NA	TRBJ1-2	CASTSEGNYGYTF	TGCGCCAGCACAAGCGAGGGGAACTATGGCTACACCTTC
TRBV9	many	TRBD1	TRBJ1-2	CASSPTGTVTGYTF	TGTGCCAGCAGCCCCACTGGGACAGTTACTGGCTACACCTTC
TRBV12-3/TRBV12-4	many	NA	TRBJ1-5	CASSEGGSRGYQPQHF	TGTGCCAGCAGCGAGGGAGGGTCTAGAGGTTATCAGCCCCAGCATTTT
TRBV4-1	many	TRBD2	TRBJ2-7	CASSQWASGSYEQYF	TGCGCCAGCAGCCAGTGGGCTAGCGGGAGCTACGAGCAGTACTTC
TRBV7-6	many	TRBD2	TRBJ2-1	CASSLPAGGARNNEQFF	TGTGCCAGCAGCTTACCGGCGGGGGGGGCCCGAAACAATGAGCAGTTCTTC
TRBV7-9	many	NA	TRBJ1-4	CASSFDGLLNEKLFF	TGTGCCAGCAGCTTTGACGGGCTACTCAATGAAAAACTGTTTTTT
TRBV11-1	many	TRBD1	TRBJ1-4	CASSHRGEKLFF	TGTGCCAGCAGCCACAGGGGGGAAAAACTGTTTTTT
TRBV2	NA	TRBD1	TRBJ2-2	CASNRQGVTGELFF	TGTGCCAGCAATCGACAGGGAGTCACCGGGGAGCTGTTTTTT
TRBV10-3	many	NA	TRBJ1-1	CAISEGGQNTEAFF	TGTGCCATCAGTGAGGGTGGGCAGAACACTGAAGCTTTCTTT
TRBV12-2	NA	NA	TRBJ2-7	CASRITLAPSYEQYF	TGTGCAAGTCGCATCACACTAGCGCCTTCCTACGAGCAGTACTTC
TRBV5-5	few	NA	TRBJ1-2	CASSWAPSDGYTF	TGTGCCAGCAGCTGGGCGCCGTCCGATGGCTACACCTTC
TRBV20-1	many	NA	TRBJ2-7	CSARDPSDTGAEQYF	TGCAGTGCTAGAGATCCCTCAGACACGGGTGCGGAGCAGTACTTC
TRBV7-9	many	TRBD1	TRBJ2-2	CASSLNRGQGPGELFF	TGTGCCAGCAGCTTAAACCGTGGACAGGGGCCCGGGGAGCTGTTTTTT
TRBV28	many	TRBD2	TRBJ2-3	CASSQLLEGGSGGVEGDTQYF	TGTGCCAGCAGCCAACTCCTGGAAGGGGGTAGCGGGGGGGTAGAAGGAGATACGCAGTATTTT
TRBV3-1	many	TRBD1	TRBJ1-2	CASSRDRHYGYTF	TGTGCCAGCAGCCGGGACAGGCACTATGGCTACACCTTC
TRBV10-2	many	NA	TRBJ2-5	CASSEAQETQYF	TGCGCCAGCAGTGAGGCGCAAGAGACCCAGTACTTC
TRBV29-1	many	NA	TRBJ2-4	CSVQARLAKNIQYF	TGCAGCGTTCAGGCCCGATTAGCCAAAAACATTCAGTACTTC
TRBV14	many	TRBD2	TRBJ2-1	CASSPQLAYNEQFF	TGTGCCAGCAGCCCCCAACTAGCGTACAATGAGCAGTTCTTC
TRBV5-1	many	NA	TRBJ2-6	CASSLTDGNVLTF	TGCGCCAGCAGCTTGACTGACGGCAACGTCCTGACTTTC
TRBV20-1	many	NA	TRBJ2-7	CSASWTEGMSSYEQYF	TGCAGTGCTAGCTGGACAGAGGGTATGAGCTCCTACGAGCAGTACTTC
TRBV20-1	many	NA	TRBJ2-2	CSVARLAGELFF	TGCAGTGTCGCGAGACTAGCCGGGGAGCTGTTTTTT
TRBV11-1	many	NA	TRBJ2-5	CASSLRGPGGETQYF	TGTGCCAGCAGCTTACGGGGGCCCGGGGGAGAGACCCAGTACTTC
TRBV6-1	NA	NA	TRBJ1-2	CASSEFGGFGSRYGYTF	TGTGCCAGCAGTGAATTCGGCGGATTCGGGTCTCGCTATGGCTACACCTTC
TRBV15	many	NA	TRBJ1-6	CATKSSNNHPLHF	TGTGCCACCAAAAGTTCTAACAACCACCCGCTCCACTTT
TRBV5-5	many	TRBD1	TRBJ1-1	CASSRGQGDTEAFF	TGTGCCAGCAGCCGGGGACAGGGGGACACTGAAGCTTTCTTT
TRBV5-5	many	TRBD1	TRBJ2-7	CASSPVGTGGDEQYF	TGTGCCAGCAGCCCGGTAGGGACAGGGGGGGACGAGCAGTACTTC
TRBV5-1	many	TRBD1	TRBJ2-4	CASSLEGTEANIQYF	TGCGCCAGCAGCTTGGAAGGGACAGAGGCAAACATTCAGTACTTC
TRBV5-1	many	NA	TRBJ1-1	CASSSLPTAEAFF	TGCGCCAGCAGCTCTCTACCTACAGCTGAAGCTTTCTTT
TRBV5-4	many	TRBD2	TRBJ2-1	CASSSQTSGRTTSYNEQFF	TGTGCCAGCAGCTCACAGACTAGCGGGAGGACTACCTCCTACAATGAGCAGTTCTTC
TRBV12-3/TRBV12-4	many	NA	TRBJ1-2	CASRYQQGGGYGYTF	TGTGCCAGCAGATACCAACAGGGCGGGGGCTATGGCTACACCTTC
TRBV7-2	many	TRBD1	TRBJ2-5	CASSLRGQRETQYF	TGTGCCAGCAGCTTAAGGGGGCAGAGGGAGACCCAGTACTTC
TRBV7-3	many	NA	TRBJ2-2	CASSPSSGANRELFF	TGTGCCAGCAGCCCCTCATCGGGGGCTAACAGGGAGCTGTTTTTT
TRBV29-1	many	NA	TRBJ2-1	CSDRDWYNEQFF	TGCAGCGATCGTGACTGGTACAATGAGCAGTTCTTC
TRBV19	many	NA	TRBJ1-5	CASSMGVRQPQHF	TGTGCCAGTAGTATGGGCGTACGCCAGCCCCAGCATTTT
TRBV29-1	NA	NA	TRBJ1-2	CSVEGATYGYTF	TGCAGCGTTGAGGGGGCAACCTATGGCTACACCTTC
TRBV7-9	NA	NA	TRBJ2-1	CASSPPGGPYNEQFF	TGTGCCAGCAGCCCCCCCGGGGGGCCCTACAATGAGCAGTTCTTC
TRBV12-3/TRBV12-4	many	NA	TRBJ2-1	CASSKTTGANEQFF	TGTGCCAGCAGTAAAACTACTGGCGCCAATGAGCAGTTCTTC
TRBV5-1	many	TRBD2	TRBJ2-3	CASSLRTSGLTDTQYF	TGCGCCAGCAGCTTAAGGACTAGCGGACTCACAGATACGCAGTATTTT
TRBV20-1	many	TRBD1	TRBJ2-1	CSARDRQGGDEQFF	TGCAGTGCTAGAGATCGACAGGGGGGAGATGAGCAGTTCTTC
TRBV2	many	NA	TRBJ2-7	CASRGLRSYEQYF	TGTGCCAGCAGGGGACTTAGGTCCTACGAGCAGTACTTC
TRBV19	many	NA	TRBJ2-1	CASSTPRGYNEQFF	TGTGCCAGTAGTACCCCCCGGGGCTACAATGAGCAGTTCTTC
TRBV28	many	TRBD1	TRBJ2-3	CASSPTGTGSTDTQYF	TGTGCCAGCAGTCCAACCGGGACAGGTTCCACAGATACGCAGTATTTT
TRBV29-1	many	NA	TRBJ1-4	CSVEGSTGATNEKLFF	TGCAGCGTTGAAGGCTCTACGGGTGCAACTAATGAAAAACTGTTTTTT
TRBV5-1	many	NA	TRBJ1-1	CASSLAPNTEAFF	TGCGCCAGCAGCTTGGCCCCTAACACTGAAGCTTTCTTT
TRBV6-5	many	NA	TRBJ2-1	CASSIDIMYNEQFF	TGTGCCAGCAGTATCGACATAATGTACAATGAGCAGTTCTTC
TRBV12-3/TRBV12-4	many	NA	TRBJ1-1	CASSFVTMNTEAFF	TGTGCCAGCAGTTTCGTGACCATGAACACTGAAGCTTTCTTT
TRBV5-1	many	NA	TRBJ1-1	CASSQHENTEAFF	TGCGCCAGCAGCCAGCATGAGAACACTGAAGCTTTCTTT
TRBV3-1	many	NA	TRBJ1-1	CASSQVNSQEAFF	TGTGCCAGCAGCCAAGTGAATAGTCAGGAAGCTTTCTTT
TRBV3-1	NA	TRBD2	TRBJ2-1	CATSQGLAGSHEQFF	TGTGCCACCTCCCAAGGCCTAGCGGGATCCCATGAGCAGTTCTTC
TRBV5-3	few	NA	TRBJ2-5	CAMGPGLLCYQETQYF	TGTGCCATGGGCCCCGGGCTCCTCTGCTACCAAGAGACCCAGTACTTC
TRBV12-3/TRBV12-4	many	TRBD1	TRBJ1-1	CASSPRDSYTEAFF	TGTGCCAGCAGTCCAAGGGACAGTTACACTGAAGCTTTCTTT